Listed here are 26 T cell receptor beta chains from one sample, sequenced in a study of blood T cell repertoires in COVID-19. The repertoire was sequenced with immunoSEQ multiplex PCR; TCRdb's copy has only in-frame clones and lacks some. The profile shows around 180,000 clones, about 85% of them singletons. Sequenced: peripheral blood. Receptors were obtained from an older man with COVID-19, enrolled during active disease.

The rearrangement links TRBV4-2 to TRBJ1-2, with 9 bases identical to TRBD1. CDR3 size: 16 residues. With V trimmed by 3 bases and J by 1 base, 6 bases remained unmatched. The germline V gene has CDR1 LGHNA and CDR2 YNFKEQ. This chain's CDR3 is CASSHPETGGNYGYTF. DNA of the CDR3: TGTGCCAGCAGCCACCCTGAGACAGGGGGTAACTATGGCTACACCTTC.

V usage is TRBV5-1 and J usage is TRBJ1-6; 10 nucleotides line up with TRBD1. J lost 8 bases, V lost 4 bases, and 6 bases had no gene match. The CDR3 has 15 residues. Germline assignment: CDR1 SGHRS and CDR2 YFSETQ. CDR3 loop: CASSLNGQGDSPLHF. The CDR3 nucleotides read TGCGCCAGCAGCCTTAACGGACAGGGGGATTCACCCCTCCACTTT.

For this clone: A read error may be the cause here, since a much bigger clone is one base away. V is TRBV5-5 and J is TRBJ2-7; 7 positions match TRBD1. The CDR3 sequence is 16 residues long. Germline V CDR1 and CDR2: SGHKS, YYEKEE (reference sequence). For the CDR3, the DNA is TGTGCCAGCACCACTGGGGAACAGGGGTATACCTACAAGCAGTACTTC. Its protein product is CASTTGEQGYTYKQYF.

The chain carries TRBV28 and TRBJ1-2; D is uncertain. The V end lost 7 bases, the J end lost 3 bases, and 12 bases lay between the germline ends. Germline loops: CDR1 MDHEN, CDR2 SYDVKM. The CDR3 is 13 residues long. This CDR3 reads CASTLREDYGYTF. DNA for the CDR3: TGTGCCAGCACCCTTCGGGAGGACTATGGCTACACCTTC.

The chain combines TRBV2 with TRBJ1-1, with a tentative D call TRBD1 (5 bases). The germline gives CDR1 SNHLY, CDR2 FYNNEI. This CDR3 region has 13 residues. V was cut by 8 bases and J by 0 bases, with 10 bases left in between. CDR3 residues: CASETALNTEAFF. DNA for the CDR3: TGTGCCAGCGAGACAGCCTTGAACACTGAAGCTTTCTTT. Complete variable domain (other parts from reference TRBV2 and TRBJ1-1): EPEVTQTPSHQVTQMGQEVILRCVPISNHLYFYWYRQILGQKVEFLVSFYNNEISEKSEIFDDQFSVERPDGSNFTLKIRSTKLEDSAMYFCASETALNTEAFFGQGTRLTVV.

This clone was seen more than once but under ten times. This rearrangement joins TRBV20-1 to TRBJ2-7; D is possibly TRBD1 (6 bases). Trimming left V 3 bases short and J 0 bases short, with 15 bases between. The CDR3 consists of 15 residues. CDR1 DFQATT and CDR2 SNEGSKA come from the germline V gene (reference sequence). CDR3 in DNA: TGCAGTGCTAGTGTAGGACAGCACAACTCCTACGAGCAGTACTTC. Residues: CSASVGQHNSYEQYF.

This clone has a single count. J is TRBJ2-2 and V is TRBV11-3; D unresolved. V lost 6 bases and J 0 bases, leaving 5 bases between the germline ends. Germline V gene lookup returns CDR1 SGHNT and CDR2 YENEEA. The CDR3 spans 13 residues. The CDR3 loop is CASSPTNTGELFF. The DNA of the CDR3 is TGTGCCAGCAGTCCCACGAACACCGGGGAGCTGTTTTTT. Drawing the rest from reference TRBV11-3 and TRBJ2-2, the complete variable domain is EAGVVQSPRYKIIEKKQPVAFWCNPISGHNTLYWYLQNLGQGPELLIRYENEEAVDDSQLPKDRFSAERLKGVDSTLKIQPAELGDSAVYLCASSPTNTGELFFGEGSRLTVL.

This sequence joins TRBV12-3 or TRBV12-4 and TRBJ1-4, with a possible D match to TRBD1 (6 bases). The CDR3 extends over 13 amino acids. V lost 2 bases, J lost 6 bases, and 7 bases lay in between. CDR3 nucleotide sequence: TGTGCCAGCAGTTTACAGGGGTATGAAAAACTGTTTTTT. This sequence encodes CASSLQGYEKLFF.

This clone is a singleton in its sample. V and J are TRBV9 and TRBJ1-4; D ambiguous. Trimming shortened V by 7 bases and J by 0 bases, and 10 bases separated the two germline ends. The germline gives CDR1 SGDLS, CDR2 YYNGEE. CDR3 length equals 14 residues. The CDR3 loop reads CASGPLTTNEKLFF. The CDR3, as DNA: TGTGCCAGCGGGCCCCTAACAACTAATGAAAAACTGTTTTTT.

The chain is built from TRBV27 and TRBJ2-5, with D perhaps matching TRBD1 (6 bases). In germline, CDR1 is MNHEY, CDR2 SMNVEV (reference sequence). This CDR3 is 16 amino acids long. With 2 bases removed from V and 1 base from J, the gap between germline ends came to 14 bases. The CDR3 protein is CASSLRAGARQETQYF. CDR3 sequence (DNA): TGTGCCAGCAGTTTACGTGCAGGGGCACGCCAAGAGACCCAGTACTTC.

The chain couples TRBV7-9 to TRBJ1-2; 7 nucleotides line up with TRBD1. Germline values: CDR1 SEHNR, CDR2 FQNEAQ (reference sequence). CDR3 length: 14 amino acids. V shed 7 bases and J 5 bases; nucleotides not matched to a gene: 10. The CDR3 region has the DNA TGTGCCAGCACCTATCCCGGGACAGAATATGGCTACACCTTC. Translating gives CASTYPGTEYGYTF.

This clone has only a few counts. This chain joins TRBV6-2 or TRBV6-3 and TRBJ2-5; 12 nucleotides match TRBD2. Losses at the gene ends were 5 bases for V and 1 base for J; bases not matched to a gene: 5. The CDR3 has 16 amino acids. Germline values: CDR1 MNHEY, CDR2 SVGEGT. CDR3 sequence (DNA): TGTGCCAGCAGTCGAGGACTAGCGGGGATCCAAGAGACCCAGTACTTC. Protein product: CASSRGLAGIQETQYF.

The CDR3 coding sequence is TGTGCCAGCAGGACAGGGGTGGCAGATACGCAGTATTTT. Encoded protein: CASRTGVADTQYF. The V gene is TRBV6-5, the J gene TRBJ2-3, with 8 positions matching TRBD1. Per the germline V gene, CDR1 is MNHEY and CDR2 is SVGAGI. The CDR3 runs 13 residues. The J segment lost 4 bases and the V segment lost 6 bases, leaving 3 bases of the junction unmatched.

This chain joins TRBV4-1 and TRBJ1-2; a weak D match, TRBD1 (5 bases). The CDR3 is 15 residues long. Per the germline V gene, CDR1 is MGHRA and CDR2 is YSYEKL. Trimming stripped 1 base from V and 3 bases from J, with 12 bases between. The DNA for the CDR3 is TGCGCCAGCAGCCAAGTTACGACAGATTACTATGGCTACACCTTC. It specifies CASSQVTTDYYGYTF.

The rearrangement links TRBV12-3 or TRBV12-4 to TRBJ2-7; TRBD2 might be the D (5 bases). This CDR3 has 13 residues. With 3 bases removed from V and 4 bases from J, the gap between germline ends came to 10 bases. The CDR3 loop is CASSFGRVYEQYF. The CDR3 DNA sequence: TGTGCCAGCAGTTTTGGGCGGGTATACGAGCAGTACTTC.

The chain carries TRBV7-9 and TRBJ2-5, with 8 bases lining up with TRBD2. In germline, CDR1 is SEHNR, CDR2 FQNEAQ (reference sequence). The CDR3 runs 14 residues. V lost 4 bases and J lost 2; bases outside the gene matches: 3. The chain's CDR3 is CASSYGTRQETQYF. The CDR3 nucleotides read TGTGCCAGCAGCTATGGGACTAGGCAAGAGACCCAGTACTTC.

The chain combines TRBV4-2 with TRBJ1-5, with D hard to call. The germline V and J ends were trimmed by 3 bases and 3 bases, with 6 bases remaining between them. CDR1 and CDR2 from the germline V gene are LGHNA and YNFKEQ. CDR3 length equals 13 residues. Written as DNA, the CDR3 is TGTGCCAGCAGCCAGAGACTCAATCAGCCCCAGCATTTT. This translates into CASSQRLNQPQHF.

CDR3 sequence reads: CASSRGRSVQPQHF. CDR3 DNA sequence: TGTGCCAGTAGTAGAGGGAGGAGTGTGCAGCCCCAGCATTTT. This chain links TRBV19 with TRBJ1-5; D is ambiguous. The CDR3 covers 14 residues. Germline V CDR1 and CDR2: LNHDA, SQIVND (reference sequence). V gave up 4 bases and J gave up 7 bases, with 14 bases separating them.

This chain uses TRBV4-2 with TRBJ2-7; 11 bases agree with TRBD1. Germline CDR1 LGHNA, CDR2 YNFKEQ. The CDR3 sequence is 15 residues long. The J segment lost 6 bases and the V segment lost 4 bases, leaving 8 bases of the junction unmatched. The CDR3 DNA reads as TGTGCCAGCAGCCTCTGGGACAGGGGGGCTGTCGAGCAGTACTTC. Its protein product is CASSLWDRGAVEQYF.

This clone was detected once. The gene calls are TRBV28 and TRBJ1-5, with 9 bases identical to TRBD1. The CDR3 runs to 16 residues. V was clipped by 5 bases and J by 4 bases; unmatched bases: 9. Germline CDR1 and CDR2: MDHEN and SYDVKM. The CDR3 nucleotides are TGTGCCAGCAGTAGGGACAGGGCGTCCTCGAATCAGCCCCAGCATTTT. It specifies CASSRDRASSNQPQHF.

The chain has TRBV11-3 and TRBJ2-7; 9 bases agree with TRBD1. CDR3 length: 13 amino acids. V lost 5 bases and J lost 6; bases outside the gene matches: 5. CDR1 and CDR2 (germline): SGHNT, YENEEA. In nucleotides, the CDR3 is TGTGCCAGCAGCCGGGACAGGGTGGCCGAGCAGTACTTC. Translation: CASSRDRVAEQYF.

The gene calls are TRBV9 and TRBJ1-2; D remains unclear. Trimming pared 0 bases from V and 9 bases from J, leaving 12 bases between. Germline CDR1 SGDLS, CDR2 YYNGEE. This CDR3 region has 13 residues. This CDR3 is CASSVVEEGSYTF. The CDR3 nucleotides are TGTGCCAGCAGCGTAGTGGAGGAGGGAAGCTACACCTTC. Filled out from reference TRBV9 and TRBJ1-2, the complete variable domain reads DSGVTQTPKHLITATGQRVTLRCSPRSGDLSVYWYQQSLDQGLQFLIQYYNGEERAKGNILERFSAQQFPDLHSELNLSSLELGDSALYFCASSVVEEGSYTFGSGTRLTVV.

The chain's CDR3 is CASSSYRDRNTDTQYF. The CDR3 DNA reads TGTGCCAGCAGCTCTTACCGGGACAGAAACACAGATACGCAGTATTTT. The chain combines TRBV11-2 with TRBJ2-3; 7 bases align to TRBD1. CDR1 and CDR2 (germline): SGHAT, FQNNGV. V lost 4 bases, J lost 2 bases, and 9 bases stayed unmatched. The CDR3 covers 16 residues.

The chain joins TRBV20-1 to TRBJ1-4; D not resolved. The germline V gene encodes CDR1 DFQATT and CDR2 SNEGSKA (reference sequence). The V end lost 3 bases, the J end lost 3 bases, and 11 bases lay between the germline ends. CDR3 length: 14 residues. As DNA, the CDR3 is TGCAGTGCTAGTAGTCCAGGCCCTAATGAAAAACTGTTTTTT. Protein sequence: CSASSPGPNEKLFF.

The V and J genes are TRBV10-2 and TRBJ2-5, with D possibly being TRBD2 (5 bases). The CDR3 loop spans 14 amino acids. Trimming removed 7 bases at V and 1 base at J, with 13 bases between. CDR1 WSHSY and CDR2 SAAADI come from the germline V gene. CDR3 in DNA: TGCGCCAGCAAGCGGACGGCGGGCCAAGAGACCCAGTACTTC. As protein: CASKRTAGQETQYF.

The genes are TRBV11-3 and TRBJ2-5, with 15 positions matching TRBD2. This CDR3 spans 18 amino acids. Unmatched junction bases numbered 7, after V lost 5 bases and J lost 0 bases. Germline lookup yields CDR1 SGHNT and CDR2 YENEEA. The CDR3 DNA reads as TGTGCCAGCAGCCCGGGACTAGCGGGGGGCATGGACCAAGAGACCCAGTACTTC. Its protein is CASSPGLAGGMDQETQYF.